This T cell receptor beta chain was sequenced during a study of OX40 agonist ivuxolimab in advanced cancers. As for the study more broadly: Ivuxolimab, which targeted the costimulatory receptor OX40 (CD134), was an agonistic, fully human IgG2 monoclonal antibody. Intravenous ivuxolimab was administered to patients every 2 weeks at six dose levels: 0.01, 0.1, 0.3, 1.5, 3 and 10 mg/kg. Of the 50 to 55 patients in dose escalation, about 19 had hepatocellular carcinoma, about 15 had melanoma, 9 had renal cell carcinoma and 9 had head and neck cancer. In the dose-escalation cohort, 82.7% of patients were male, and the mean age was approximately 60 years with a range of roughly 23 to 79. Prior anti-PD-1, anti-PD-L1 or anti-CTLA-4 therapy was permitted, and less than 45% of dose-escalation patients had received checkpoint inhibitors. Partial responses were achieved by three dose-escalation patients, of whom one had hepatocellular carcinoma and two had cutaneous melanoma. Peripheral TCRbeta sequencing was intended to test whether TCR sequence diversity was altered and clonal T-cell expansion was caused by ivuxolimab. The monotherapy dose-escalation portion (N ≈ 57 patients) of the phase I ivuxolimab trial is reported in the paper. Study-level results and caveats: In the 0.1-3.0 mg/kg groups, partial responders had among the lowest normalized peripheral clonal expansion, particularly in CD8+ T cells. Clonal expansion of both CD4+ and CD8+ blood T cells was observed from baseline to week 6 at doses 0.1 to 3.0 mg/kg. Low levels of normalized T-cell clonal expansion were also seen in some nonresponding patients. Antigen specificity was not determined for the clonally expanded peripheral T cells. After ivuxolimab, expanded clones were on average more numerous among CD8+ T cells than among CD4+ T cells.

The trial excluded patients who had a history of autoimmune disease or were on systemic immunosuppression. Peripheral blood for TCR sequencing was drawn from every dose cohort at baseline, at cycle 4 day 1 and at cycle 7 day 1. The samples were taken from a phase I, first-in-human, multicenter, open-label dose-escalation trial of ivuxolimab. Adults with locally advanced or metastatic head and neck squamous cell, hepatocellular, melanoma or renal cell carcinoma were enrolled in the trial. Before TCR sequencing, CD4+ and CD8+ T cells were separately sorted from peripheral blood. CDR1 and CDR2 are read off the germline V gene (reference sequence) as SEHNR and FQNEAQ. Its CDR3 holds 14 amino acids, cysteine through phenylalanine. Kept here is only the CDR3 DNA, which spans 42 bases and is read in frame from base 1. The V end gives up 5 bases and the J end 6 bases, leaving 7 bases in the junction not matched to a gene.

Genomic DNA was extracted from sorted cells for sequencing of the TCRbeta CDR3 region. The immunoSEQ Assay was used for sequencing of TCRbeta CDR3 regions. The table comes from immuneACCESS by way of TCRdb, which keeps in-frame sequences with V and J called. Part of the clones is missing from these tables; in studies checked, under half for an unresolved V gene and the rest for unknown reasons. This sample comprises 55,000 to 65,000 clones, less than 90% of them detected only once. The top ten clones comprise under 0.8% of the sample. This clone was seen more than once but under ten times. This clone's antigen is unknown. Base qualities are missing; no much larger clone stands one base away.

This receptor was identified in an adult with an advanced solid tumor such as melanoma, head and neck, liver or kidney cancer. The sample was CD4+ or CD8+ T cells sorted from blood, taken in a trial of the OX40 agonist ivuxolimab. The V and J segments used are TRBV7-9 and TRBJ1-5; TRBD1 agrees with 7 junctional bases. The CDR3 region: CASSTRDSFQPQHF. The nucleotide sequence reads TGTGCCAGCAGCACTAGGGACAGTTTTCAGCCCCAGCATTTT.